This T cell receptor (beta chain) originates from a study of control samples from healthy donors and cancer patients. This CDR3 is built from 13 residues. Germline CDR1 and CDR2: SGHDT and YYEEEE. With 0 bases clipped from V and 12 bases from J, the junction kept 7 bases outside the gene matches. Sequenced by immunoSEQ multiplex PCR; TCRdb stores in-frame clones only, minus some. The table lists 400,000 to 500,000 clones, approximately 92% of them singletons, with over 5.5% in the top ten. This clone has only a few counts. This receptor was identified in a man aged 35 to 55 with head and neck cancer. Sequenced input: PBMCs. V gene TRBV5-6 combines with J gene TRBJ2-7; 9 nucleotides line up with TRBD2. CDR3 loop: CASSLALAGRRYF. In nucleotides, the CDR3 is TGTGCCAGCAGCTTGGCGCTAGCGGGGCGGCGGTACTTC.